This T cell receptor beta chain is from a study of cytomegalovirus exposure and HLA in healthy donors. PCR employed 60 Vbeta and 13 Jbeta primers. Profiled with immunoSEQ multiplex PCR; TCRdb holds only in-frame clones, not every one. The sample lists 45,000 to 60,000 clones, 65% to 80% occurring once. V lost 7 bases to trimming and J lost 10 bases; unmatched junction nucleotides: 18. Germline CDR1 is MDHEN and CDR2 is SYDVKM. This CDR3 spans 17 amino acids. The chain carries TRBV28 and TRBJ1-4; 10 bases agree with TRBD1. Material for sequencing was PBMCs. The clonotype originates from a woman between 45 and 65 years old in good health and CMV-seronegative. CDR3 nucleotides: TGTGCCAGCACTACCTCGGGACAGGGGAGCTTACGGGGAAAACTGTTTTTT. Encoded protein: CASTTSGQGSLRGKLFF. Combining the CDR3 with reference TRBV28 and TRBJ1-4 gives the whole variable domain DVKVTQSSRYLVKRTGEKVFLECVQDMDHENMFWYRQDPGLGLRLIYFSYDVKMKEKGDIPEGYSVSREKKERFSLILESASTNQTSMYLCASTTSGQGSLRGKLFFGSGTQLSVL.